Reported below is one T cell receptor (beta chain). These data originate in a study of blood T cell repertoires in COVID-19. About the study: The origin of the acute and convalescent COVID-19 samples was the United States, Italy and Spain.

Produced via immunoSEQ multiplex PCR; TCRdb's table is partial and in-frame only. The sample consists of about 380,000 clones, less than 90% of them appearing once. The CDR3 loop spans 14 amino acids. Trimming stripped 6 bases from V and 3 bases from J, with 11 bases between. The germline CDR1 and CDR2 sequences are MNHEY and SVGAGI. Those enrolled, adults aged roughly 18 to 100 years, came from around 24 US areas. This chain links TRBV6-5 with TRBJ1-4, with D perhaps matching TRBD1 (5 bases). Specimen: PBMCs or T cells enriched from blood (not recorded which). This TCR came from a woman in her 30s who had recovered from COVID-19. The CDR3 DNA reads as TGTGCCAGCAGGCCGACAGAACCTAATGAAAAACTGTTTTTT. It is translated as CASRPTEPNEKLFF.